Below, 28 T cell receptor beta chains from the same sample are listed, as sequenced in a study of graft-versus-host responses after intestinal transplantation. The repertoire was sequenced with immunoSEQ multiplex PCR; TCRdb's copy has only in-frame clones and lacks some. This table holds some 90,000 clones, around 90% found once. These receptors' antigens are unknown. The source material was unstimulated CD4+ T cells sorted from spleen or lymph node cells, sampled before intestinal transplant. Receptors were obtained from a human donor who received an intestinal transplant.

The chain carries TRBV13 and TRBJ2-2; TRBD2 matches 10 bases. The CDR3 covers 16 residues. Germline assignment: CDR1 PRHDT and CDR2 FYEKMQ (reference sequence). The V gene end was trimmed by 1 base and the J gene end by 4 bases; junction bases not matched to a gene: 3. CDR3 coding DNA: TGTGCCAGCAGCTTAGTCGCTAGCGGGGGCACCGGGGAGCTGTTTTTT. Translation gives CASSLVASGGTGELFF. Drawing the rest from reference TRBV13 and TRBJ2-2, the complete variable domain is AAGVIQSPRHLIKEKRETATLKCYPIPRHDTVYWYQQGPGQDPQFLISFYEKMQSDKGSIPDRFSAQQFSDYHSELNMSSLELGDSALYFCASSLVASGGTGELFFGEGSRLTVL.

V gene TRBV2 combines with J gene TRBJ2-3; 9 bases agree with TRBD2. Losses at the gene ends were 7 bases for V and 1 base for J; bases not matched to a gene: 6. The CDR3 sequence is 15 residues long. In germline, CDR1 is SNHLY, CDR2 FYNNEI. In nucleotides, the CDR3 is TGTGCCAGCACGCGGGAGGGCTGGGGCACAGATACGCAGTATTTT. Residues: CASTREGWGTDTQYF. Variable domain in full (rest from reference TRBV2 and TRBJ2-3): EPEVTQTPSHQVTQMGQEVILRCVPISNHLYFYWYRQILGQKVEFLVSFYNNEISEKSEIFDDQFSVERPDGSNFTLKIRSTKLEDSAMYFCASTREGWGTDTQYFGPGTRLTVL.

The CDR3 loop reads CASSFDRELYGYTF. The CDR3 DNA reads as TGTGCCAGCAGCTTTGATAGGGAGCTCTATGGCTACACCTTC. The chain carries TRBV7-2 and TRBJ1-2; D call uncertain. CDR1 is SGHTA, CDR2 FQGNSA, per germline. V lost 3 bases to trimming and J lost 4 bases, with 12 bases between them. The CDR3 has 14 residues.

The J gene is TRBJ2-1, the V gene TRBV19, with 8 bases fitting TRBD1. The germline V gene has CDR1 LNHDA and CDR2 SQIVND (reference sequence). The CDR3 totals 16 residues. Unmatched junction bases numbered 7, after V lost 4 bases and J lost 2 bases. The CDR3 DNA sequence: TGTGCCAGTAGTAGGGCAGGGGGCCTTACCTACAATGAGCAGTTCTTC. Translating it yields CASSRAGGLTYNEQFF.

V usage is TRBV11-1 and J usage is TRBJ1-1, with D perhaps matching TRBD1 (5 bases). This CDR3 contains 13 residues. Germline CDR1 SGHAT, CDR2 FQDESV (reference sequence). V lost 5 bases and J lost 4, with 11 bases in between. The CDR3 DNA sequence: TGTGCCAGCAGCCCCGGAAGGGGCACTGAAGCTTTCTTT. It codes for CASSPGRGTEAFF.

CDR3 sequence reads: CASSSGLGNTGELFF. The CDR3, as DNA: TGTGCCAGCAGCAGCGGACTAGGCAACACCGGGGAGCTGTTTTTT. This rearrangement joins TRBV6-7 to TRBJ2-2; TRBD2 matches 7 bases. TRBV6-7 is an open reading frame whose function is uncertain. Trimming cost V 6 bases and J 2 bases; bases outside gene matches: 6. This CDR3 region has 15 residues.

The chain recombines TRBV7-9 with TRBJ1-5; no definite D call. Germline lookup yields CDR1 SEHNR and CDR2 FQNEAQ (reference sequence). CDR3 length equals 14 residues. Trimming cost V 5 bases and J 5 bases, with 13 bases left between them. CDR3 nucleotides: TGTGCCAGCAGCCCGTCGTGGCCAGATCAGCCCCAGCATTTT. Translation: CASSPSWPDQPQHF.

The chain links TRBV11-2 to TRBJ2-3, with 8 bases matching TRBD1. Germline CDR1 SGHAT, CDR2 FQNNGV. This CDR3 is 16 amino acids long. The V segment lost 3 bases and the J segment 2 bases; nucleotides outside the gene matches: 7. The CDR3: CASSLTGAPFTDTQYF. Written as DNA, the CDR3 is TGTGCCAGCAGCTTGACAGGGGCCCCCTTCACAGATACGCAGTATTTT.

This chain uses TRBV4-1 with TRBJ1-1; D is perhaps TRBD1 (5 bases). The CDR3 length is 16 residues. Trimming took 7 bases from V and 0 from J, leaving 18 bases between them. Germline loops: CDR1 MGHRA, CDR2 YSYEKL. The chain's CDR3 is CASNSGRGGMNTEAFF. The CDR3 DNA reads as TGCGCCAGCAACTCCGGGAGGGGAGGGATGAACACTGAAGCTTTCTTT.

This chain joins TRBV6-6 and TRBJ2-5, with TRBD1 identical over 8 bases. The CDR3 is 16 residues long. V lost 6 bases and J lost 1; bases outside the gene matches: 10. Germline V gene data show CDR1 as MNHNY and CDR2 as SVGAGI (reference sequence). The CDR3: CASRNFPGTGQETQYF. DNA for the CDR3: TGTGCCAGCAGGAACTTCCCAGGGACAGGCCAAGAGACCCAGTACTTC.

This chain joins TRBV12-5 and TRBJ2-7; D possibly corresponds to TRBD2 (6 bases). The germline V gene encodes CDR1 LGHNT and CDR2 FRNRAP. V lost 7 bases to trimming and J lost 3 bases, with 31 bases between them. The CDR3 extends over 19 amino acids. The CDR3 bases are TGTGCTAGTGCCTCAACGCGGGAACCGTCCCCGAAAATCCGCTACGAGCAGTACTTC. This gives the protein CASASTREPSPKIRYEQYF.

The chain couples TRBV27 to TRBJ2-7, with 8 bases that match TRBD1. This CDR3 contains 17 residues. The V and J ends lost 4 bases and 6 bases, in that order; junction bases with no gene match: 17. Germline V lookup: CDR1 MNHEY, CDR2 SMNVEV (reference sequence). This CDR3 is CASSSETGVSPTGEQYF. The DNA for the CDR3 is TGTGCCAGCAGTTCGGAGACAGGGGTGTCCCCTACCGGCGAGCAGTACTTC.

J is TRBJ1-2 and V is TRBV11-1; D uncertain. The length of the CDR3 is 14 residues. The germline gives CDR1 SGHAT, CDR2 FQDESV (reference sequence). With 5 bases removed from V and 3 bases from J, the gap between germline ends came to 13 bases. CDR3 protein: CASSRGGSDYGYTF. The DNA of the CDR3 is TGTGCCAGCAGCCGTGGAGGCTCGGACTATGGCTACACCTTC.

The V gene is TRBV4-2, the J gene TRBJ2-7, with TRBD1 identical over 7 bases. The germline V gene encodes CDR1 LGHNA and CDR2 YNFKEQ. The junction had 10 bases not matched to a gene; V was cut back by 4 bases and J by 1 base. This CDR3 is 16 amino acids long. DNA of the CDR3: TGTGCCAGCAGCCGTCCTTCCCGGGACAGATCCTACGAGCAGTACTTC. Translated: CASSRPSRDRSYEQYF.

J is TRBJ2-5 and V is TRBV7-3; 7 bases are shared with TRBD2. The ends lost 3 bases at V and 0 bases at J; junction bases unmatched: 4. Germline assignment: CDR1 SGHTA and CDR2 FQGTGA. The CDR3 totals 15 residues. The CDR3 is CASSFDRGDQETQYF. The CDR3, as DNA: TGTGCCAGCAGCTTTGACCGGGGGGACCAAGAGACCCAGTACTTC.

CDR3 sequence reads: CASSGGGISGANVLTF. The CDR3 bases are TGTGCCAGCAGTGGGGGGGGCATCTCTGGGGCCAACGTCCTGACTTTC. The gene calls are TRBV25-1 and TRBJ2-6; possible D gene TRBD2, 7 bases. The CDR3 has 16 amino acids. The germline CDR1 and CDR2 sequences are MGHDK and SYGVNS. The V end was cut by 4 bases, the J end by 0 bases, with 10 bases between.

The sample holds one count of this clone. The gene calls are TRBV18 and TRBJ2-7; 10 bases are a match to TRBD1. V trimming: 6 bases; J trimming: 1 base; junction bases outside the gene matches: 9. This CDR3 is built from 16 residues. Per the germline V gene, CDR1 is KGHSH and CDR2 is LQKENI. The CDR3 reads CASSSNGGQGSYEQYF. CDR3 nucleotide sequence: TGTGCCAGCTCTTCAAATGGGGGACAGGGGTCCTACGAGCAGTACTTC.

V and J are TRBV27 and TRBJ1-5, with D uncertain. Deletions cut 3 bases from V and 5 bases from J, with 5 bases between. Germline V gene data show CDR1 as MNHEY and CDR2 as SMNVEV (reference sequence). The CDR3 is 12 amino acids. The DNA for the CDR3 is TGTGCCAGCAGTTTCCCAGATCAGCCCCAGCATTTT. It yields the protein CASSFPDQPQHF.

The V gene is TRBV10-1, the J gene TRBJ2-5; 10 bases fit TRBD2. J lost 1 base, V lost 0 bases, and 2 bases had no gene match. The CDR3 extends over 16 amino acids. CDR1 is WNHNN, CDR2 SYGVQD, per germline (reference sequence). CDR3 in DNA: TGCGCCAGCAGTGAGTCCCCTAGCGGGGGCCAAGAGACCCAGTACTTC. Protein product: CASSESPSGGQETQYF.

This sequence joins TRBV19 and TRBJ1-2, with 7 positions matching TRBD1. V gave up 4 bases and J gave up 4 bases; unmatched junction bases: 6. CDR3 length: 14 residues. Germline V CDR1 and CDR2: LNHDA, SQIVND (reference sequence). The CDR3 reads CASSTPTGTYGYTF. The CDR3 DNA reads TGTGCCAGTAGTACCCCGACAGGGACCTATGGCTACACCTTC.

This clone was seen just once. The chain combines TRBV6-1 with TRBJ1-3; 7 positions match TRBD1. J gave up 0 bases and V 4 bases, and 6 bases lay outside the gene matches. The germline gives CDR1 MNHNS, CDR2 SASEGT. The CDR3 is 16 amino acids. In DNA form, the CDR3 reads TGTGCCAGCAGTGGAGGGGGCAGTAACTCTGGAAACACCATATATTTT. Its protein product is CASSGGGSNSGNTIYF.

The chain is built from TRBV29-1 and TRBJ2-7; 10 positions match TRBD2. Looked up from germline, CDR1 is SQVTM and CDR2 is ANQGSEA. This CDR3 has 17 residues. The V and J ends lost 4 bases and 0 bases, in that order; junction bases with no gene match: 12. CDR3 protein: CSVVSPPSGRGSYEQYF. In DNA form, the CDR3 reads TGCAGCGTTGTTAGTCCCCCTAGCGGGAGAGGCTCCTACGAGCAGTACTTC.

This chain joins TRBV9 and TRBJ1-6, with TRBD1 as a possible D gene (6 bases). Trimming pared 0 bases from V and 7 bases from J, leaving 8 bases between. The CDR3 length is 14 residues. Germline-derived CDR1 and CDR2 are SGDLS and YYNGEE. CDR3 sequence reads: CASSVGTENSPLHF. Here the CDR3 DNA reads TGTGCCAGCAGCGTAGGGACAGAGAATTCACCCCTCCACTTT.

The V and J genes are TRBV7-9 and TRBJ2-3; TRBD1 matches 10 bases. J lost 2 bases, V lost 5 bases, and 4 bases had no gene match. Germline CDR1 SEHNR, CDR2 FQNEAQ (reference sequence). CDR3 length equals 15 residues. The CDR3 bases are TGTGCCAGCAGCCCCGGACAGGGGGACACAGATACGCAGTATTTT. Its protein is CASSPGQGDTDTQYF.

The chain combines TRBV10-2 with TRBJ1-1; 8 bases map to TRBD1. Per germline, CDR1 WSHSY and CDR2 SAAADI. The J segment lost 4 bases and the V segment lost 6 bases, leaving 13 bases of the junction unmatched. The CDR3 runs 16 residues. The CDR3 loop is CASRADWGTGRTEAFF. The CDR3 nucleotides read TGCGCCAGCAGAGCGGACTGGGGGACAGGTCGCACTGAAGCTTTCTTT.

For the CDR3, the DNA is TGTGCCAGCAGTGAAAGGGGATCGGGACAGGGTTATTCCCGACTTTATGGCTACACCTTC. This encodes CASSERGSGQGYSRLYGYTF. The rearrangement joins TRBV6-1 to TRBJ1-2, with TRBD1 identical over 9 bases. This CDR3 region has 20 residues. Unmatched junction bases numbered 21, after V lost 2 bases and J lost 5 bases. Germline V gives CDR1 MNHNS, CDR2 SASEGT.

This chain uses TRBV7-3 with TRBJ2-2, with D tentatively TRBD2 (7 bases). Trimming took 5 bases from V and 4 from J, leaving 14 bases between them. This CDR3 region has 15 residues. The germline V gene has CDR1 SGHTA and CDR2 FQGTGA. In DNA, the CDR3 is TGTGCCAGCAGCCCGGGGGGCGGTACCACCGGGGAGCTGTTTTTT. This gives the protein CASSPGGGTTGELFF. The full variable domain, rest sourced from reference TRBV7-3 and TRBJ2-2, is GAGVSQTPSNKVTEKGKYVELRCDPISGHTALYWYRQSLGQGPEFLIYFQGTGAADDSGLPNDRFFAVRPEGSVSTLKIQRTERGDSAVYLCASSPGGGTTGELFFGEGSRLTVL.

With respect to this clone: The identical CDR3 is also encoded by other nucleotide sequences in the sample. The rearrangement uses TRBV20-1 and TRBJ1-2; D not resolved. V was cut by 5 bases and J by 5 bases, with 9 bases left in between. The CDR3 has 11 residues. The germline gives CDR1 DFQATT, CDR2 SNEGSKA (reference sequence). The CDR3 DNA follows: TGCAGTGCTGGCCCGGGGTATGGCTACACCTTC. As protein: CSAGPGYGYTF.